What follows are 8 T cell receptor beta chains derived from one specimen sequenced in a study of T cells in Graves' hyperthyroidism and ophthalmopathy. RNA transcripts gave rise to amplified TCR beta CDR3 regions. A first-round RT-PCR of the TCR CDR3 used the HTBI primer set. Using its own MiXCR run on the multiplex PCR reads, TCRdb lists one record per CDR3 protein. The table lists about 640,000 distinct CDR3 sequences, more than 20% of them singletons, with around a third in the top ten. Specimen: blood. These TCRs come from a man younger than 40 with Graves' ophthalmopathy.

This clonotype was detected only a few times. The V and J genes are TRBV29-1 and TRBJ2-7; TRBD2 matches at 10 bases. The CDR3 covers 14 residues. CDR1 and CDR2 from the germline V gene are SQVTM and ANQGSEA. Losses at the gene ends were 5 bases for V and 6 bases for J; bases not matched to a gene: 10. The CDR3 protein is CSVRGLAANLEQYF. The CDR3 DNA reads as TGCAGCGTTCGAGGACTAGCGGCTAACCTCGAGCAGTACTTC.

This clonotype came up many times. The chain links TRBV2 to TRBJ2-1; D may be TRBD2 (5 bases). This CDR3 is built from 15 residues. The germline V and J ends were trimmed by 3 bases and 5 bases, with 14 bases remaining between them. CDR1 is SNHLY and CDR2 is FYNNEI in the germline V gene. CDR3 protein: CASSERASHDNEQFF. The DNA of the CDR3 is TGTGCCAGCAGTGAGAGGGCTAGTCACGACAATGAGCAGTTCTTC.

The CDR3 spells CATGRREGYEQYF. The CDR3 DNA sequence: TGTGCCACCGGTCGGAGGGAGGGCTACGAGCAGTACTTC. The V and J genes are TRBV15 and TRBJ2-7; 7 nucleotides line up with TRBD2. CDR3 length: 13 residues. V was clipped by 8 bases and J by 3 bases; unmatched bases: 7. Per the germline V gene, CDR1 is LNHNV and CDR2 is YYDKDF (reference sequence).

This clonotype was counted a few times. This rearrangement joins TRBV7-9 to TRBJ2-7; a weak D match, TRBD2 (6 bases). Germline lookup yields CDR1 SEHNR and CDR2 FQNEAQ (reference sequence). The CDR3 has 16 residues. V was trimmed by 2 bases and J by 4 bases, leaving 18 bases between them. In nucleotides, the CDR3 is TGTGCCAGCAGCTTACTCGAAGGGACGGGGACTTACGAGCAGTACTTC. Amino acid sequence: CASSLLEGTGTYEQYF.

The V call is TRBV27, the J call TRBJ2-7; 16 nucleotides agree with TRBD2. CDR1 is MNHEY and CDR2 is SMNVEV in the germline V gene (reference sequence). V lost 4 bases and J lost 2; bases outside the gene matches: 2. CDR3 length equals 16 residues. The CDR3 DNA reads as TGTGCCAGCAGTTCGGGACTAGCGGGAGGGACCTACGAGCAGTACTTC. This gives the protein CASSSGLAGGTYEQYF.

This clonotype occurred a few times. The V call is TRBV7-8, the J call TRBJ2-7; D gene ambiguous. The V end lost 2 bases, the J end lost 3 bases, and 8 bases lay between the germline ends. Looked up from germline, CDR1 is SGHVS and CDR2 is FQNEAQ. CDR3 length equals 13 residues. For the CDR3, the DNA is TGTGCCAGCAGCTTAAGTATTGACTACGAGCAGTACTTC. Protein: CASSLSIDYEQYF. Looking up the rest from reference TRBV7-8 and TRBJ2-7 gives the full variable domain: GAGVSQSPRYKVAKRGQDVALRCDPISGHVSLFWYQQALGQGPEFLTYFQNEAQLDKSGLPSDRFFAERPEGSVSTLKIQRTQQEDSAVYLCASSLSIDYEQYFGPGTRLTVT.

This clonotype showed up just a few times. The V and J genes are TRBV6-1 and TRBJ1-2, with D perhaps matching TRBD1 (6 bases). CDR1 is MNHNS, CDR2 SASEGT, per germline. This CDR3 is built from 14 residues. V lost 7 bases and J lost 3, with 15 bases in between. CDR3 in amino acids: CASTGEGDYYGYTF. CDR3 nucleotides: TGTGCCAGCACCGGGGAGGGGGATTACTATGGCTACACCTTC.

This clonotype was seen a few times. The chain uses TRBV7-9 and TRBJ2-2; D may be TRBD2 (6 bases). Trimming pared 4 bases from V and 5 bases from J, leaving 11 bases between. CDR1 and CDR2 (germline): SEHNR, FQNEAQ (reference sequence). This CDR3 region has 14 residues. The CDR3 nucleotides read TGTGCCAGCAGCTCAAAAAGCGGGACCGGGGAGCTGTTTTTT. It translates to CASSSKSGTGELFF.